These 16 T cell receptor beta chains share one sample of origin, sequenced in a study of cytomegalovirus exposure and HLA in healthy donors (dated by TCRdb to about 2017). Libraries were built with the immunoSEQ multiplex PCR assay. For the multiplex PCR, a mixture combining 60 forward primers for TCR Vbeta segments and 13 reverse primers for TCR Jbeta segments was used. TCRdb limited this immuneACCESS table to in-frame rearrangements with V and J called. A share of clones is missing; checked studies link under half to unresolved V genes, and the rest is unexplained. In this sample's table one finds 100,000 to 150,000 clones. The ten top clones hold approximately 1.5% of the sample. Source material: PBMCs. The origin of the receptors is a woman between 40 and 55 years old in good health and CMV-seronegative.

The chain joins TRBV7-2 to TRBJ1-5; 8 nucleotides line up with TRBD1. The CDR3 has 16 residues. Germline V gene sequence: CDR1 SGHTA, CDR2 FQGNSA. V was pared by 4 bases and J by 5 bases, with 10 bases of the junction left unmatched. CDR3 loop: CASSSATGGLHQPQHF. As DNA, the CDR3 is TGTGCCAGCAGCTCGGCAACAGGGGGACTTCATCAGCCCCAGCATTTT. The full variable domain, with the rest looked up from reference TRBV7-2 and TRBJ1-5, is GAGVSQSPSNKVTEKGKDVELRCDPISGHTALYWYRQSLGQGLEFLIYFQGNSAPDKSGLPSDRFSAERTGGSVSTLTIQRTQQEDSAVYLCASSSATGGLHQPQHFGDGTRLSIL.

In DNA, the CDR3 is TGTGCCAGCTCACCGACTAGCGGGGGCCACGGTGAGCAGTTCTTC. Its translation: CASSPTSGGHGEQFF. V usage is TRBV18 and J usage is TRBJ2-1; 12 bases map to TRBD2. Germline CDR1 KGHSH, CDR2 LQKENI. This CDR3 spans 15 amino acids. The J segment lost 9 bases and the V segment lost 3 bases, leaving 6 bases of the junction unmatched.

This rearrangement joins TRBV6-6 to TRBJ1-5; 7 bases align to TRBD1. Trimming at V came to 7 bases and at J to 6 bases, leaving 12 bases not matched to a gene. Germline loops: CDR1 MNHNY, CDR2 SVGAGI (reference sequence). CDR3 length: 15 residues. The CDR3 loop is CASTFLQGQAQPQHF. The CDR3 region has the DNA TGTGCCAGCACCTTCTTACAGGGGCAGGCTCAGCCCCAGCATTTT.

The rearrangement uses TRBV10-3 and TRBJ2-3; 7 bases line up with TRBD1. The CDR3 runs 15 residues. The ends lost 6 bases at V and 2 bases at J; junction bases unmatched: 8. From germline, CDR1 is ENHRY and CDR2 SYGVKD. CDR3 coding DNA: TGTGCCATCAGGGCCGGCAGGGGGTTCACAGATACGCAGTATTTT. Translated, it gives CAIRAGRGFTDTQYF.

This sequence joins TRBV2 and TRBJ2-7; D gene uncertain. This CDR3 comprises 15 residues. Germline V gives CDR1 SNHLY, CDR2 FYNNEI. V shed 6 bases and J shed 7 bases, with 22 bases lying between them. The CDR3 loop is CASSPPGFRLSEQYF. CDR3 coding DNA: TGTGCCAGCAGCCCTCCGGGTTTTAGGCTTTCTGAGCAGTACTTC.

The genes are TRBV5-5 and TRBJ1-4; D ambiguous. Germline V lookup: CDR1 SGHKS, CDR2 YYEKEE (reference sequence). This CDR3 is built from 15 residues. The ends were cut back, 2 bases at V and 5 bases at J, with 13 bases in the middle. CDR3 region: CASSFRVLLNEKLFF. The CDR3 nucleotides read TGTGCCAGCAGCTTTCGGGTCTTGCTAAATGAAAAACTGTTTTTT.

CDR3 in amino acids: CASSSPGRGGANVLTF. CDR3 nucleotides: TGTGCCAGCAGCTCCCCGGGGAGGGGGGGGGCCAACGTCCTGACTTTC. The chain employs TRBV7-3 and TRBJ2-6; tentatively, D is TRBD2 (7 bases). This CDR3 has 16 amino acids. The germline V gene has CDR1 SGHTA and CDR2 FQGTGA. V was shortened by 4 bases and J by 4 bases, with 14 bases between the two germline ends.

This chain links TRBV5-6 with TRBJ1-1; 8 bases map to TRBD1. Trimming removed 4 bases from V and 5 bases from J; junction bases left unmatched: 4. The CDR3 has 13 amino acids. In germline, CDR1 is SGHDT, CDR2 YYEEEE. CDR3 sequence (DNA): TGTGCCAGCAGCCCGGACAGGGATACTGAAGCTTTCTTT. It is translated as CASSPDRDTEAFF.

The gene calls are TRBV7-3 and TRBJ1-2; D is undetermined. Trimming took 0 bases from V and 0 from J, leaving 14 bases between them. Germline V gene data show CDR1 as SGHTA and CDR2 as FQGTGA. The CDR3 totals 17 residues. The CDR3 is CASSLTRAQGSNYGYTF. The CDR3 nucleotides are TGTGCCAGCAGCTTAACGCGGGCACAAGGTTCTAACTATGGCTACACCTTC. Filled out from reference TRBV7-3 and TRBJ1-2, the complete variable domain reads GAGVSQTPSNKVTEKGKYVELRCDPISGHTALYWYRQSLGQGPEFLIYFQGTGAADDSGLPNDRFFAVRPEGSVSTLKIQRTERGDSAVYLCASSLTRAQGSNYGYTFGSGTRLTVV.

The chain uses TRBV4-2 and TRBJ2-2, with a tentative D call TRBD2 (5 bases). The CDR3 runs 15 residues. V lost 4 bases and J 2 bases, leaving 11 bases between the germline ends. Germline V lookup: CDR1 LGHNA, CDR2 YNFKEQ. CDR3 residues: CASSRGAANTGELFF. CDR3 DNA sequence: TGTGCCAGCAGCCGGGGAGCGGCAAACACCGGGGAGCTGTTTTTT.

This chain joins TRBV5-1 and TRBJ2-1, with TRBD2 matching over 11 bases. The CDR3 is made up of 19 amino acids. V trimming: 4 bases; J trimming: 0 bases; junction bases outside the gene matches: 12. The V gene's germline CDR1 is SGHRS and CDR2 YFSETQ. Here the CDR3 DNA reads TGCGCCAGCAGCGTCCATCTTAGCGGGGGGGCGAGCTCCTACAATGAGCAGTTCTTC. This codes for CASSVHLSGGASSYNEQFF.

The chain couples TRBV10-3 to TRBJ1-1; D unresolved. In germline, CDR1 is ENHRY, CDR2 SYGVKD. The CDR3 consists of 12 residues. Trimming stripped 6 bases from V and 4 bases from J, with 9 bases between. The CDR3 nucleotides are TGTGCCATCAGGGCGGCACGCACTGAAGCTTTCTTT. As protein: CAIRAARTEAFF.

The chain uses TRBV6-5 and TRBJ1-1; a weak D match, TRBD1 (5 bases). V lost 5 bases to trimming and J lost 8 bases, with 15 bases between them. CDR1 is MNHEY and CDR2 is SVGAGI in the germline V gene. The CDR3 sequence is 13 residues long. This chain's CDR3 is CASSQIRAWEAFF. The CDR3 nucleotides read TGTGCCAGCAGTCAGATCAGGGCCTGGGAAGCTTTCTTT.

The CDR3 region has the DNA TGTGCCATCAGTGAGCTGGCGGGACAGGGGGATGGCTACACCTTC. This gives the protein CAISELAGQGDGYTF. The V gene is TRBV10-3, the J gene TRBJ1-2, with 11 bases fitting TRBD1. CDR1 and CDR2 from the germline V gene are ENHRY and SYGVKD. Trimming took 2 bases from V and 6 from J; bases not matched to a gene: 5. This CDR3 contains 15 residues.

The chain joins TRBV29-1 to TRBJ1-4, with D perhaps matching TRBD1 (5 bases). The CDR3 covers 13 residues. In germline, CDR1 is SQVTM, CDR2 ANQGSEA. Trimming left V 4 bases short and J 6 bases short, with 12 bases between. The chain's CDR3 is CSVGGSPYEKLFF. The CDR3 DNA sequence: TGCAGCGTTGGGGGCAGCCCGTATGAAAAACTGTTTTTT.

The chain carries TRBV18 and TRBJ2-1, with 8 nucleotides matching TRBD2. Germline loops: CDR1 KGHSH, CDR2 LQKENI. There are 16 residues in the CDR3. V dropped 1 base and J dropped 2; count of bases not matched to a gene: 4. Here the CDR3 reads CASSPRGLGPYNEQFF. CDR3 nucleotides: TGTGCCAGCTCACCACGGGGACTAGGGCCCTACAATGAGCAGTTCTTC. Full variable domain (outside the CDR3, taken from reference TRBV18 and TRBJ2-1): NAGVMQNPRHLVRRRGQEARLRCSPMKGHSHVYWYRQLPEEGLKFMVYLQKENIIDESGMPKERFSAEFPKEGPSILRIQQVVRGDSAAYFCASSPRGLGPYNEQFFGPGTRLTVL.